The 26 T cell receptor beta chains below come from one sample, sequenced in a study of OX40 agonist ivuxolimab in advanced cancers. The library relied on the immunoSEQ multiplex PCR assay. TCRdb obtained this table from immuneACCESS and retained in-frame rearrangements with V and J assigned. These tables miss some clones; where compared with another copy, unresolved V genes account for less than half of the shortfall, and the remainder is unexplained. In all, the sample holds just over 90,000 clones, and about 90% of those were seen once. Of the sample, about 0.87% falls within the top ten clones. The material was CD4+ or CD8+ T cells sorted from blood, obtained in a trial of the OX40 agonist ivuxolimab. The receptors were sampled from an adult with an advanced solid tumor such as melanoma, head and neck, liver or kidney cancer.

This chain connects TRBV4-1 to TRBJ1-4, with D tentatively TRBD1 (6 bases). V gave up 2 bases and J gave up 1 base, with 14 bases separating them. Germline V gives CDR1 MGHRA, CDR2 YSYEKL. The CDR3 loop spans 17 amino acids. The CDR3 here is CASSQHWVRGTNEKLFF. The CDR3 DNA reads TGCGCCAGCAGCCAACACTGGGTCAGGGGAACTAATGAAAAACTGTTTTTT.

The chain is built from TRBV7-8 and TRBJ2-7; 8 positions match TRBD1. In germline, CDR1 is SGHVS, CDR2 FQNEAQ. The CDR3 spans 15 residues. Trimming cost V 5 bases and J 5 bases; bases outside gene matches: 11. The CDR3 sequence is CASSPRQGIPHEQYF. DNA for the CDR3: TGTGCCAGCAGCCCCAGACAGGGGATCCCTCACGAGCAGTACTTC.

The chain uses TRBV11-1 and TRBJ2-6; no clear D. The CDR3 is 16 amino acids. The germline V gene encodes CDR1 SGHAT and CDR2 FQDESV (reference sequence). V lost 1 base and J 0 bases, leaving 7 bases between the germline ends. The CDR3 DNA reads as TGTGCCAGCAGCTTAGGCCGGCACTCTGGGGCCAACGTCCTGACTTTC. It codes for CASSLGRHSGANVLTF.

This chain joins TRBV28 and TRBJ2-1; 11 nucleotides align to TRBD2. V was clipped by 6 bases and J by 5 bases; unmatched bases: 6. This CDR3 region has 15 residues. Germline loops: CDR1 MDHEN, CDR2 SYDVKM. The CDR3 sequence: CASSPTSGRNNEQFF. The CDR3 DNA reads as TGTGCCAGCAGCCCCACTAGCGGGAGAAACAATGAGCAGTTCTTC. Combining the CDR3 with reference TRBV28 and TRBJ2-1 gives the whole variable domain DVKVTQSSRYLVKRTGEKVFLECVQDMDHENMFWYRQDPGLGLRLIYFSYDVKMKEKGDIPEGYSVSREKKERFSLILESASTNQTSMYLCASSPTSGRNNEQFFGPGTRLTVL.

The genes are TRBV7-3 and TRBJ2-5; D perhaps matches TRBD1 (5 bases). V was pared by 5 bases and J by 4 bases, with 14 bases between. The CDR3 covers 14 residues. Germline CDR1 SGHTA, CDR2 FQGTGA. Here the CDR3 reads CASSVGPGSETQYF. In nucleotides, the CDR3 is TGTGCCAGCAGCGTGGGGCCGGGCTCAGAGACCCAGTACTTC.

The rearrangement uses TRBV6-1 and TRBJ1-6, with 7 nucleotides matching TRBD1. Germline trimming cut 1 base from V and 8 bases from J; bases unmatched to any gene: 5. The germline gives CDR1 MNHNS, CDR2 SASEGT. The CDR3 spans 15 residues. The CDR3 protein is CASSEGRQGDSPLHF. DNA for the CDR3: TGTGCCAGCAGTGAAGGACGGCAGGGGGATTCACCCCTCCACTTT.

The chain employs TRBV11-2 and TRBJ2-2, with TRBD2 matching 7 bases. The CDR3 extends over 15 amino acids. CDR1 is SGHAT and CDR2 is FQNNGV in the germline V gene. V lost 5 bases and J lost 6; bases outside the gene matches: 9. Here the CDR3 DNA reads TGTGCCAGCAGCAACCTAGCGGAGCGTGCCGGGGAGCTGTTTTTT. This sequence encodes CASSNLAERAGELFF.

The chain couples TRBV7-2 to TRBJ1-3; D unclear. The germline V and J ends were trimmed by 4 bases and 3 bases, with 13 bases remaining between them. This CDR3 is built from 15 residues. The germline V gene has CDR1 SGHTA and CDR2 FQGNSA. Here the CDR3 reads CASSSPTQSGNTIYF. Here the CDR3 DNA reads TGTGCCAGCAGCTCCCCCACACAGAGTGGAAACACCATATATTTT.

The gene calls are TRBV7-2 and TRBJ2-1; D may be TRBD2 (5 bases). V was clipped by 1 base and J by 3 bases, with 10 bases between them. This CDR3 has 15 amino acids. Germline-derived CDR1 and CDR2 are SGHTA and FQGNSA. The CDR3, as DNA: TGTGCCAGCAGCTTAGACCCTAGCAGCTACAATGAGCAGTTCTTC. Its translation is CASSLDPSSYNEQFF.

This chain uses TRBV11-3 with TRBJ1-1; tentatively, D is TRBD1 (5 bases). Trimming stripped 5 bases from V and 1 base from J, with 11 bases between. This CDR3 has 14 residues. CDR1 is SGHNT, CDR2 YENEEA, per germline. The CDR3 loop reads CASSAGTENTEAFF. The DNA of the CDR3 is TGTGCCAGCAGCGCCGGGACGGAGAACACTGAAGCTTTCTTT.

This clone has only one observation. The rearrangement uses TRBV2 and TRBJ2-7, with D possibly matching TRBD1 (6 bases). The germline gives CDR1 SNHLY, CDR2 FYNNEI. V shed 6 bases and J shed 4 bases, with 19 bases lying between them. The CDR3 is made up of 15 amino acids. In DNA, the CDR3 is TGTGCCAGCAGCAAACCCGGGACATCAACTTACGAGCAGTACTTC. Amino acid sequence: CASSKPGTSTYEQYF.

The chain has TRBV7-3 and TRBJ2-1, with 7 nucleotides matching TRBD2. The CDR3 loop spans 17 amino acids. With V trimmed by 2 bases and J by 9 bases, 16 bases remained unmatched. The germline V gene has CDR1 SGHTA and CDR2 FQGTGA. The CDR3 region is CASSLQGSAAGDGEQFF. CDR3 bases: TGTGCCAGCAGCTTACAAGGGTCGGCGGCGGGAGACGGTGAGCAGTTCTTC.

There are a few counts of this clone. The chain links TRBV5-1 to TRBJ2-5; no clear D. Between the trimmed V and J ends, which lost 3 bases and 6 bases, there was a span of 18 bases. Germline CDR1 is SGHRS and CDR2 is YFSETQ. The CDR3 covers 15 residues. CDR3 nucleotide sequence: TGCGCCAGCAGCTCTACAGACGGGCTTCGTAAGACCCAGTACTTC. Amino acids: CASSSTDGLRKTQYF.

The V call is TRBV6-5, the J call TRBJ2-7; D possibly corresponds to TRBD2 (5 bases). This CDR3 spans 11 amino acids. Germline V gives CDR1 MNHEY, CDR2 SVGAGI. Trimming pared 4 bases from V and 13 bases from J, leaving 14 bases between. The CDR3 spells CASSFLGGQYF. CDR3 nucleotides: TGTGCCAGCAGTTTCCTAGGAGGCCAATACTTC.

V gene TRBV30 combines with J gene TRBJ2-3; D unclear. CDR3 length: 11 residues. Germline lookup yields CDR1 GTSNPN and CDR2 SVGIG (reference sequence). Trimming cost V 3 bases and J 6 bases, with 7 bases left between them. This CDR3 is CAWSLRDTQYF. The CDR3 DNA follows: TGTGCCTGGAGCCTTCGCGATACGCAGTATTTT.

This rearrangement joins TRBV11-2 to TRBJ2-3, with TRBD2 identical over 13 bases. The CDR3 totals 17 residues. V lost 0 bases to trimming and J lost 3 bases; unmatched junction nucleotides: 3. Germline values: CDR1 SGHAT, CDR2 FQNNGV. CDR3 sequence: CASSLEGLAGVTDTQYF. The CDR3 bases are TGTGCCAGCAGCTTAGAAGGACTAGCGGGAGTGACAGATACGCAGTATTTT.

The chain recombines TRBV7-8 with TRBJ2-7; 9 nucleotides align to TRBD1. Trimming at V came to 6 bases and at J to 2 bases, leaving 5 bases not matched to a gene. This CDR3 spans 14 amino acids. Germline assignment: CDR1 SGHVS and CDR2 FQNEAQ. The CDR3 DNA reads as TGTGCCAGCAGGCTCGGGACAGGGACCTACGAGCAGTACTTC. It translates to CASRLGTGTYEQYF.

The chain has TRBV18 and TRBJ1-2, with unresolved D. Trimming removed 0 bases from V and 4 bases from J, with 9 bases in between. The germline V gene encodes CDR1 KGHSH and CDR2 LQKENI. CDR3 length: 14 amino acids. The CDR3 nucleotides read TGTGCCAGCTCACCACCCTCAGGCAGCTATGGCTACACCTTC. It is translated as CASSPPSGSYGYTF.

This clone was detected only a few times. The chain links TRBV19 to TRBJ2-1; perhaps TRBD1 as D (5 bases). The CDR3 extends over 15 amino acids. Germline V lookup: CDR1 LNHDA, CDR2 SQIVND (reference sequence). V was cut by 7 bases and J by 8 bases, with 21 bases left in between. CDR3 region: CASTGRAIRGYEQFF. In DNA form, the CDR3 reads TGTGCCAGTACCGGCCGGGCTATTAGGGGCTATGAGCAGTTCTTC.

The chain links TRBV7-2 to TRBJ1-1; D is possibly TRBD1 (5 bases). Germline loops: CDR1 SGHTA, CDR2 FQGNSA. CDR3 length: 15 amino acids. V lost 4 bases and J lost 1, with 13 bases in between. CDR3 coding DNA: TGTGCCAGCAGCTCCCAGGGAGTCAGGAACACTGAAGCTTTCTTT. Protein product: CASSSQGVRNTEAFF.

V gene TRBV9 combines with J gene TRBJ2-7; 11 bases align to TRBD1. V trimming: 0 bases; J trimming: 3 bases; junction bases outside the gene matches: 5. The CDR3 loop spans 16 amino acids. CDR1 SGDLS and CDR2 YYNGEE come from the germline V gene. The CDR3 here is CASSVGTGGGGYEQYF. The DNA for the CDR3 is TGTGCCAGCAGCGTAGGGACAGGGGGCGGTGGCTACGAGCAGTACTTC. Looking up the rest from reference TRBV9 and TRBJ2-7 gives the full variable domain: DSGVTQTPKHLITATGQRVTLRCSPRSGDLSVYWYQQSLDQGLQFLIQYYNGEERAKGNILERFSAQQFPDLHSELNLSSLELGDSALYFCASSVGTGGGGYEQYFGPGTRLTVT.

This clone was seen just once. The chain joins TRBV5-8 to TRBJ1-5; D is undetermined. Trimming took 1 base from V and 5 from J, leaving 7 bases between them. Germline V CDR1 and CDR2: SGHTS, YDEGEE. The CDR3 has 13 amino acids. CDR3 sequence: CASSLRGDQPQHF. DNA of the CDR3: TGTGCCAGCAGCTTGCGGGGAGATCAGCCCCAGCATTTT.

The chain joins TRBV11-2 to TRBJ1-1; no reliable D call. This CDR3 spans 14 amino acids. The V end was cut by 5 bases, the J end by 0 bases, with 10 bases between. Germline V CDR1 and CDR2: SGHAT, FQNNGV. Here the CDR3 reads CASSAMTVNTEAFF. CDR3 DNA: TGTGCCAGCAGCGCTATGACGGTGAACACTGAAGCTTTCTTT.

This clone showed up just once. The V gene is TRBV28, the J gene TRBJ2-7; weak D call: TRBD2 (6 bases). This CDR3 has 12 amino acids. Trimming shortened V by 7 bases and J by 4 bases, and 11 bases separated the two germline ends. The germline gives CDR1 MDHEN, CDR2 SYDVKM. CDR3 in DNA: TGTGCCAGCACGTCCGCGGGGTACGAGCAGTACTTC. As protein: CASTSAGYEQYF.

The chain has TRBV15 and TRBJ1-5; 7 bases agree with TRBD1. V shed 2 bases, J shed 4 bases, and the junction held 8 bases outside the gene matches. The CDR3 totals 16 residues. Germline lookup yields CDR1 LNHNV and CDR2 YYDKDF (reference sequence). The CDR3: CATSRYGTVGNQPQHF. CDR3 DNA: TGTGCCACCAGCAGATACGGGACAGTGGGGAATCAGCCCCAGCATTTT.

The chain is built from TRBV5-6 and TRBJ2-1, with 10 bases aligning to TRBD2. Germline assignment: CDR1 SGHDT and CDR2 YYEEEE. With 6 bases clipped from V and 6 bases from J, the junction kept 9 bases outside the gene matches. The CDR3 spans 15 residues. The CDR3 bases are TGTGCCAGCACCCGGGGACTAGCGTATGTCAATGAGCAGTTCTTC. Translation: CASTRGLAYVNEQFF.